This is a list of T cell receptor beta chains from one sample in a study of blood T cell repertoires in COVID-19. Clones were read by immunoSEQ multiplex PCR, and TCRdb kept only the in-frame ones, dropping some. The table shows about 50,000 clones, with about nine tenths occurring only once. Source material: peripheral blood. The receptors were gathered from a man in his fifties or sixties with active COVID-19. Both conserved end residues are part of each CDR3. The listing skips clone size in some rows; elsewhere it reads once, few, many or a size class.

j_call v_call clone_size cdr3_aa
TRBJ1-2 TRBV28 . CASSVQGAPEGYTF
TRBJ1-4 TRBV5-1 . CASSRDRVNEKLFF
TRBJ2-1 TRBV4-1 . CASSQDGNSYNEQFF
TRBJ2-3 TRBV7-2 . CASSFTSGGSDTQYF
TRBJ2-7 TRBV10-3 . CAIKKAGAGEQYF
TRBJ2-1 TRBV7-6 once CASSFAITYPSYNEQFF
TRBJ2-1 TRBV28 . CASSFSQTSGGREQFF
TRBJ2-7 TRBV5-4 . CASYVLGSYEQYF
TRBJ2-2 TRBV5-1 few CASSWSGFNTGELFF
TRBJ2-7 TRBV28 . CASTTNSDYEQYF
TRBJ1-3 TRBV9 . CASSRLNANPGNTIYF
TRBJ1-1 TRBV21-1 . CASSNPDRVTNTEAFF
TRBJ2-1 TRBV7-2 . CASRASGAPYNEQFF
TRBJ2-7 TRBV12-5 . CASGFFRGYEQYF
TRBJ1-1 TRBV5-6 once CASSLEGLSGTEAFF
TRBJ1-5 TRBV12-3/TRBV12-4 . CASSLSQGVPQHF
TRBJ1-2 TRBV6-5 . CASSTPDYGYTF
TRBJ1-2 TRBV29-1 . CSARTGSDYGYTF
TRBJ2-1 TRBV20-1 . CSASPSGGWVEQFF
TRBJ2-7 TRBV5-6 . CASSLDRGYEQYF
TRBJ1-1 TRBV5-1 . CASSSQPGQGAWGAFF
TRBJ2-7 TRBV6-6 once CASSYDRGGEQYF
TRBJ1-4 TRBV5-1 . CASSHTGMANEKLFF
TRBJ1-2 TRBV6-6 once CASSPPGQIGYTF
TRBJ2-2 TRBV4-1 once CASSLGLAGELFF
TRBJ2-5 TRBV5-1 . CASSGDTGVQETQYF
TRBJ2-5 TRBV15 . CATSRDRGQGAGETQYF
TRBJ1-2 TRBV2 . CASTAGGGVGYTF
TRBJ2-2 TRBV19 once CASTGEAGELFF
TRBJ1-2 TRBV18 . CASSPRGRVDNYGYTF
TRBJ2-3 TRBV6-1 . CASSDKLQDTQYF